A selection of T cell receptor beta chains follows, all from one sample in a study of OX40 agonist ivuxolimab in advanced cancers. Assay used: immunoSEQ multiplex PCR; TCRdb lists only in-frame clones, some missing. The data contain around 62,000 clones, around 93% of them singletons. This specimen was CD4+ or CD8+ T cells sorted from blood, taken in a trial of the OX40 agonist ivuxolimab. Receptors originate from an adult with an advanced solid tumor such as melanoma, head and neck, liver or kidney cancer. The CDR3 runs from the conserved cysteine through the conserved F or W. Each record gives: clone size, V gene, D gene, J gene, CDR3 protein, CDR3 DNA. The D gene is left open where the match is weak. Some rows have no size entry. The others give once, few or many, or a class for an expanded clone.

size: -
V: TRBV27
D: -
J: TRBJ1-6
CDR3: CASKARGSYNSPLHF
DNA: TGTGCCAGCAAAGCTAGGGGGTCCTATAATTCACCCCTCCACTTT

size: -
V: TRBV10-1
D: -
J: TRBJ1-6
CDR3: CASSDQPSNSPLHF
DNA: TGCGCCAGCAGTGACCAGCCGAGCAACTCACCCCTCCACTTT

size: -
V: TRBV7-3
D: TRBD2
J: TRBJ2-2
CDR3: CASSSPGLAGVGELFF
DNA: TGTGCCAGCAGCTCCCCGGGACTAGCGGGAGTCGGGGAGCTGTTTTTT

size: -
V: TRBV13
D: -
J: TRBJ2-1
CDR3: CASSPTQGYNEQFF
DNA: TGTGCCAGCAGCCCTACACAGGGCTACAATGAGCAGTTCTTC

size: -
V: TRBV9
D: -
J: TRBJ2-7
CDR3: CASSAQGDTYAYEQYF
DNA: TGTGCCAGCAGCGCCCAAGGGGACACATATGCCTACGAGCAGTACTTC

size: -
V: TRBV27
D: -
J: TRBJ2-7
CDR3: CASSFSGSYEQYF
DNA: TGTGCCAGCAGTTTTTCCGGTTCCTACGAGCAGTACTTC

size: -
V: TRBV5-6
D: -
J: TRBJ1-2
CDR3: CASSLWGLANYGYTF
DNA: TGTGCCAGCAGCTTGTGGGGATTGGCTAACTATGGCTACACCTTC

size: -
V: TRBV7-9
D: -
J: TRBJ2-5
CDR3: CASSYGHLETQYF
DNA: TGTGCCAGCAGCTACGGCCATCTGGAGACCCAGTACTTC

size: -
V: TRBV18
D: -
J: TRBJ1-3
CDR3: CASSPPLGGSLGNTIYF
DNA: TGTGCCAGCTCACCACCCCTCGGGGGGTCCTTAGGAAACACCATATATTTT

size: once
V: TRBV19
D: -
J: TRBJ2-1
CDR3: CASSINSADEQFF
DNA: TGTGCCAGTAGTATTAATTCAGCCGATGAGCAGTTCTTC

size: -
V: TRBV7-2
D: -
J: TRBJ2-3
CDR3: CASSLARTSWDTQYF
DNA: TGTGCCAGCAGCTTAGCGCGTACTAGCTGGGATACGCAGTATTTT

size: -
V: TRBV7-9
D: TRBD1
J: TRBJ2-1
CDR3: CASSPGQGRSEQFF
DNA: TGTGCCAGCAGTCCGGGACAGGGTAGGAGTGAGCAGTTCTTC

size: -
V: TRBV9
D: TRBD2
J: TRBJ2-1
CDR3: CASSVAGGSVSYNEQFF
DNA: TGTGCCAGCAGCGTAGCCGGCGGGAGCGTTTCCTACAATGAGCAGTTCTTC

size: -
V: TRBV6-1
D: TRBD2
J: TRBJ2-3
CDR3: CASSEGLAGVYHTQYF
DNA: TGTGCCAGCAGTGAGGGACTAGCGGGAGTCTATCATACGCAGTATTTT

size: -
V: TRBV6-1
D: -
J: TRBJ1-2
CDR3: CASRSEGLFYGYTF
DNA: TGTGCCAGTCGGTCCGAGGGGTTATTCTATGGCTACACCTTC

size: -
V: TRBV10-1
D: TRBD2
J: TRBJ2-1
CDR3: CASSDGLAGGEQFF
DNA: TGCGCCAGCAGTGATGGACTAGCGGGAGGAGAGCAGTTCTTC

size: -
V: TRBV7-8
D: -
J: TRBJ2-6
CDR3: CASSRRDVSSGANVLTF
DNA: TGTGCCAGCAGCCGTCGGGACGTAAGCTCTGGGGCCAACGTCCTGACTTTC

size: -
V: TRBV4-1
D: -
J: TRBJ1-2
CDR3: CASSQDVDSGYTF
DNA: TGCGCCAGCAGCCAAGATGTTGACTCTGGCTACACCTTC

size: -
V: TRBV28
D: TRBD2
J: TRBJ2-7
CDR3: CASQGTSGKSSYEQYF
DNA: TGTGCCAGCCAAGGGACTAGCGGGAAAAGCTCCTACGAGCAGTACTTC